This entry lists 11 T cell receptor beta chains sequenced from one sample in a study of blood T cell repertoires in COVID-19. Assay used: immunoSEQ multiplex PCR; TCRdb lists only in-frame clones, some missing. The sample lists about 250,000 clones; under 90% were seen once. Sequencing was done on a sample of peripheral blood. The origin of the receptors is a woman aged 40-49 years who had recovered from COVID-19.

The gene calls are TRBV29-1 and TRBJ2-5; 7 bases match TRBD2. Per the germline V gene, CDR1 is SQVTM and CDR2 is ANQGSEA. This CDR3 is built from 12 residues. Trimming at V came to 6 bases and at J to 5 bases, leaving 6 bases not matched to a gene. The chain's CDR3 is CSVPREGETQYF. For the CDR3, the DNA is TGCAGCGTCCCGAGGGAGGGGGAGACCCAGTACTTC.

The chain recombines TRBV5-6 with TRBJ2-1, with TRBD2 matching over 7 bases. The ends lost 1 base at V and 2 bases at J; junction bases unmatched: 12. This CDR3 contains 18 residues. The germline CDR1 and CDR2 sequences are SGHDT and YYEEEE. In DNA, the CDR3 is TGTGCCAGCAGCTTGTGGGAGGGCCCTCTTATCCCCTACAATGAGCAGTTCTTC. Protein product: CASSLWEGPLIPYNEQFF.

A few counts support this clone. This chain uses TRBV7-9 with TRBJ2-7; 7 bases agree with TRBD1. This CDR3 region has 16 residues. From germline, CDR1 is SEHNR and CDR2 FQNEAQ (reference sequence). The J segment lost 5 bases and the V segment lost 4 bases, leaving 14 bases of the junction unmatched. As DNA, the CDR3 is TGTGCCAGCAGCTCCAGATCGGAAACAGGGGCCCACGAGCAGTACTTC. It specifies CASSSRSETGAHEQYF.

The CDR3 protein is CASSWGQNTGELFF. The CDR3 bases are TGCGCCAGCAGCTGGGGACAGAACACCGGGGAGCTGTTTTTT. V and J are TRBV5-1 and TRBJ2-2; a weak D match, TRBD1 (6 bases). CDR1 and CDR2 from the germline V gene are SGHRS and YFSETQ. V dropped 3 bases and J dropped 1 base, with 7 bases sitting between them. The CDR3 length is 14 residues.

The CDR3 DNA reads TGTGCCAGCTCAAAGAACAGGGGGAACACCGGGGAGCTGTTTTTT. Its protein is CASSKNRGNTGELFF. V is TRBV28 and J is TRBJ2-2; 7 nucleotides line up with TRBD1. This CDR3 is 15 amino acids long. The germline gives CDR1 MDHEN, CDR2 SYDVKM. The ends lost 8 bases at V and 1 base at J; junction bases unmatched: 7.

Here the CDR3 DNA reads TGCGCCAGCAGCTTAACAGGGGAGGCCGGGGAGCTGTTTTTT. As protein: CASSLTGEAGELFF. The chain couples TRBV5-1 to TRBJ2-2, with D maybe TRBD1 (7 bases). The germline V and J ends were trimmed by 2 bases and 6 bases, with 11 bases remaining between them. From germline, CDR1 is SGHRS and CDR2 YFSETQ. The CDR3 spans 14 residues.

This clone was counted only a few times. The rearrangement joins TRBV9 to TRBJ2-6, with 7 nucleotides matching TRBD1. The V gene end was trimmed by 8 bases and the J gene end by 4 bases; junction bases not matched to a gene: 3. Germline CDR1 reads SGDLS; CDR2 reads YYNGEE. This CDR3 region has 13 residues. The chain's CDR3 is CASTGAGANVLTF. In DNA, the CDR3 is TGTGCCAGTACAGGGGCAGGGGCCAACGTCCTGACTTTC.

This sequence joins TRBV3-1 (or the pseudogene TRBV3-2) and TRBJ1-2; D is ambiguous. The CDR3 loop spans 13 amino acids. Germline V gene sequence: CDR1 LGHDT, CDR2 YNNKEL (reference sequence). Deletions cut 4 bases from V and 4 bases from J, with 10 bases between. In DNA form, the CDR3 reads TGTGCCAGCAGCCCACAGAGTATCTATGGCTACACCTTC. This translates into CASSPQSIYGYTF.

The chain is built from TRBV4-1 and TRBJ2-5; tentatively, D is TRBD1 (6 bases). Germline V gene data show CDR1 as MGHRA and CDR2 as YSYEKL. The V end was cut by 2 bases, the J end by 4 bases, with 17 bases between. This CDR3 region has 16 residues. This CDR3 reads CASSQQPTTGPETQYF. In nucleotides, the CDR3 is TGCGCCAGCAGCCAACAACCTACAACAGGGCCAGAGACCCAGTACTTC.

This clone was picked up one time. The rearrangement joins TRBV15 to TRBJ2-3, with 11 bases aligning to TRBD1. This CDR3 region has 17 residues. V trimming: 0 bases; J trimming: 6 bases; junction bases outside the gene matches: 8. The germline V gene encodes CDR1 LNHNV and CDR2 YYDKDF (reference sequence). The CDR3 bases are TGTGCCACCAGCAGAGAAACCGGGACAGGGGGTTCGGATACGCAGTATTTT. The encoded protein is CATSRETGTGGSDTQYF.

The chain joins TRBV6-5 to TRBJ2-1; D is perhaps TRBD2 (5 bases). V was shortened by 11 bases and J by 8 bases, with 16 bases between the two germline ends. Germline loops: CDR1 MNHEY, CDR2 SVGAGI. The CDR3 has 12 amino acids. DNA of the CDR3: TGTGCCCGATCGGAGGAGTTGGATGAGCAGTTCTTC. Its translation: CARSEELDEQFF.